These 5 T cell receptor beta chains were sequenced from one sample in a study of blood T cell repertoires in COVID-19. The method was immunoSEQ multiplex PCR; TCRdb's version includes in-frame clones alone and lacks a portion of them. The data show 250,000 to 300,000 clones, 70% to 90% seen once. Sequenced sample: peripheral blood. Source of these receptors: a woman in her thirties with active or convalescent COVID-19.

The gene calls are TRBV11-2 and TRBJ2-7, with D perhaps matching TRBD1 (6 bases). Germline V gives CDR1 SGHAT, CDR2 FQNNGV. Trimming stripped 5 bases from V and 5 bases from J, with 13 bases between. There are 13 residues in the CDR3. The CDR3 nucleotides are TGTGCCAGCAGCATAGGTCAGGGGAACGAGCAGTACTTC. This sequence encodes CASSIGQGNEQYF.

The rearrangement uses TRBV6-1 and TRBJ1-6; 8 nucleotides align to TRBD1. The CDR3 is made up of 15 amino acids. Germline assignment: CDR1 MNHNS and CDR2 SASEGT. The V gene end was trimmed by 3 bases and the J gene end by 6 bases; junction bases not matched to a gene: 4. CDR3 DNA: TGTGCCAGCAGTGATGGGACAGGACGTAATTCACCCCTCCACTTT. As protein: CASSDGTGRNSPLHF.

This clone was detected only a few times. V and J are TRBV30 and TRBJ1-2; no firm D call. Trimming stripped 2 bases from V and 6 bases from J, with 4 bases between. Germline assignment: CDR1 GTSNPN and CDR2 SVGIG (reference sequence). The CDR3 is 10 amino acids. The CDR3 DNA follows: TGTGCCTGGAGTCGAGATGGCTACACCTTC. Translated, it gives CAWSRDGYTF. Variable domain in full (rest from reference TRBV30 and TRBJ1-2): SQTIHQWPATLVQPVGSPLSLECTVEGTSNPNLYWYRQAAGRGLQLLFYSVGIGQISSEVPQNLSASRPQDRQFILSSKKLLLSDSGFYLCAWSRDGYTFGSGTRLTVV.

The CDR3 DNA reads as TGTGCCAGCAGAGGACAGCCTAACACTGAAGCTTTCTTT. Translated: CASRGQPNTEAFF. The V and J genes are TRBV25-1 and TRBJ1-1; TRBD1 might be the D (6 bases). CDR1 MGHDK and CDR2 SYGVNS come from the germline V gene. The CDR3 extends over 13 amino acids. V was pared by 6 bases and J by 2 bases, with 10 bases between.

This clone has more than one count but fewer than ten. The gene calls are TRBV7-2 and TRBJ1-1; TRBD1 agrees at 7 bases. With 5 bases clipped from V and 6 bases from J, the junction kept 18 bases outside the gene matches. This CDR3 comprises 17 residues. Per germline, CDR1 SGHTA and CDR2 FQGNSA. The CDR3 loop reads CASSRRDSGYSGSEAFF. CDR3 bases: TGTGCCAGCAGCCGCCGGGACAGCGGGTACAGTGGGTCTGAAGCTTTCTTT.